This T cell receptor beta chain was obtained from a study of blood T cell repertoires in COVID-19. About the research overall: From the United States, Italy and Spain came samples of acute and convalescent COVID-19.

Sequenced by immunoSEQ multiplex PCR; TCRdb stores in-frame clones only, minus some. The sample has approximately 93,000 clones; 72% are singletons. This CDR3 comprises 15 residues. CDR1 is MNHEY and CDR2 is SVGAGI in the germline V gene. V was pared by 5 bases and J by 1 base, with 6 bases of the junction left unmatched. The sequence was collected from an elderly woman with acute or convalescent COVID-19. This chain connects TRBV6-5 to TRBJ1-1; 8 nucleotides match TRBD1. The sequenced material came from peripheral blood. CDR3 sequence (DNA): TGTGCCAGCAGTAAGCCAGGGGGCGCGAACACTGAAGCTTTCTTT. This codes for CASSKPGGANTEAFF.